Listed below are T cell receptor beta chains from one sample, sequenced in a study of cytomegalovirus exposure and HLA in healthy donors. The repertoire was sequenced with immunoSEQ multiplex PCR; TCRdb's copy has only in-frame clones and lacks some. The repertoire holds 150,000 to 200,000 clones, with around three quarters as singletons. Source material: PBMCs. The receptors shown here come from a woman in her thirties or forties in good health and CMV-seronegative. Each CDR3 is given with its conserved first and last residue. A D gene is named only where the DNA matches it firmly. A row's size may be missing; if present it is once, few, many or a size class.

.	TRBV19	.	TRBJ2-7	TGTGCCAGTAGTATTGGGGGCGCGTCCTACGAGCAGTACTTC	CASSIGGASYEQYF
.	TRBV18	.	TRBJ1-1	TGTGCCAGCTCACCAAGGAGGGAGGCTGAAGCTTTCTTT	CASSPRREAEAFF
.	TRBV5-1	.	TRBJ2-5	TGCGCCAGCAGCTTGGAGGGGTCCCAAGAGACCCAGTACTTC	CASSLEGSQETQYF
.	TRBV27	few	TRBJ2-7	TGTGCCAGCAGTCTCTCTTTCCCCCCCTACGAGCAGTACTTC	CASSLSFPPYEQYF
.	TRBV18	.	TRBJ1-2	TGTGCCAGCTCACCTAACAGGGACCCCTATGGCTACACCTTC	CASSPNRDPYGYTF
.	TRBV6-1	.	TRBJ1-1	TGTGCCAGCAGTGAAGCTCTTGACAGACAGAACACTGAAGCTTTCTTT	CASSEALDRQNTEAFF
TRBD1	TRBV28	.	TRBJ1-2	TGTGCCAGCAGTTCGAACAGGGGTGGGAGCTATGGCTACACCTTC	CASSSNRGGSYGYTF
.	TRBV29-1	.	TRBJ1-2	TGCAGCGTTGAGGAGGGAAGCTATGGCTACACCTTC	CSVEEGSYGYTF
TRBD1	TRBV7-9	.	TRBJ1-6	TGTGCCAGCAGCTCGCTCCGGACAGGGGGCGGCGTGGGTAATTCACCCCTCCACTTT	CASSSLRTGGGVGNSPLHF
TRBD2	TRBV27	few	TRBJ2-1	TGTGCCAGCAGAGAACTAGCGGGGTTGCATGAGCAGTTCTTC	CASRELAGLHEQFF
.	TRBV5-1	.	TRBJ1-3	TGCGCCAGCAGCTTGGAAGGACTTTCCTCTGGAAACACCATATATTTT	CASSLEGLSSGNTIYF
.	TRBV10-2	.	TRBJ1-1	TGCGCCAGCAGTGAGCCGTGGGGCAGGGACACTGAAGCTTTCTTT	CASSEPWGRDTEAFF
.	TRBV7-2	.	TRBJ2-1	TGTGCCAGCAGCTTAAGAGGGCAGACCATACGGGCCTACAATGAGCAGTTCTTC	CASSLRGQTIRAYNEQFF
.	TRBV19	.	TRBJ2-1	TGTGCCAGTAGTCCCGGGGACACCAAGAGGTACAATGAGCAGTTCTTC	CASSPGDTKRYNEQFF
.	TRBV28	.	TRBJ2-6	TGTGCCAGCAGTTTCTACGGGGGAACCGGGGCCAACGTCCTGACTTTC	CASSFYGGTGANVLTF
.	TRBV1	.	TRBJ1-4	TGCACCAGCAGCCCCCAAGGCAGGTACCGACATATTAAAGGAACTAATGAAAAACTGTTTTTT	CTSSPQGRYRHIKGTNEKLFF
TRBD1	TRBV6-5	.	TRBJ1-2	TGTGCCAGCAGTTACCCGAGGGGACAGGGGGCTTATGGCTACACCTTC	CASSYPRGQGAYGYTF
TRBD2	TRBV7-3	.	TRBJ2-1	TGTGCCAGCAGCTTATTTGCTAGCGGGGGGAGAAATGAGCAGTTCTTC	CASSLFASGGRNEQFF
TRBD2	TRBV19	.	TRBJ2-6	TGTGCCAGTAGTATTAAGTCATGGGGTAGCGGGGGTTTCTCTGGGGCCAACGTCCTGACTTTC	CASSIKSWGSGGFSGANVLTF
TRBD2	TRBV29-1	once	TRBJ2-1	TGCAGCGTTGGTAGCGGGGGACCGAACTACAATGAGCAGTTCTTC	CSVGSGGPNYNEQFF
.	TRBV7-2	few	TRBJ1-1	TGTGCCAGCAGCCAAGAGTTATTCACTGAAGCTTTCTTT	CASSQELFTEAFF
.	TRBV28	.	TRBJ1-2	TGTGCCAGCAGCCGAATCCAGGGGACTAACTATGGCTACACCTTC	CASSRIQGTNYGYTF
.	TRBV4-1	.	TRBJ2-3	TGCGCCAGCAGCCAAGAACCCTCCCTATCTTCCCCCCCAGATACGCAGTATTTT	CASSQEPSLSSPPDTQYF
.	TRBV6-1	once	TRBJ1-1	TGTGCCAGCAGTGAACGGGTAAGGTACACTGAAGCTTTCTTT	CASSERVRYTEAFF
TRBD1	TRBV6-1	.	TRBJ2-3	TGTGCCAGCAGTGAATATCCGGGACAGGGGGCGCCGGGGTATTTT	CASSEYPGQGAPGYF
.	TRBV7-6	.	TRBJ2-5	TGTGCCAGCAGCCGGAACTTAGGGGGGGCGGGAGAGACCCAGTACTTC	CASSRNLGGAGETQYF
TRBD2	TRBV2	.	TRBJ2-1	TGTGCCAGCAGATCGAGCGGGGGGGGGCCTGAGCAGTTCTTC	CASRSSGGGPEQFF
TRBD2	TRBV9	.	TRBJ2-3	TGTGCCAGCAGCAGGAGCGGGGGAAAAGCAGATACGCAGTATTTT	CASSRSGGKADTQYF
.	TRBV29-1	few	TRBJ1-1	TGCAGCGTTCGCTTGATCCAGGGTCGGAACACTGAAGCTTTCTTT	CSVRLIQGRNTEAFF
TRBD1	TRBV19	few	TRBJ2-5	TGTGCCAGTAGTATAGTTCCAGGGGGCGGAGAGACCCAGTACTTC	CASSIVPGGGETQYF
.	TRBV5-1	.	TRBJ2-5	TGCGCCAGCAGCTTGTCCAGGGGAGAGACCCAGTACTTC	CASSLSRGETQYF
.	TRBV19	few	TRBJ1-2	TGTGCCAGTAGTATCTTGGGCCGCGCTAACTATGGCTACACCTTC	CASSILGRANYGYTF
.	TRBV7-6	.	TRBJ2-2	TGTGCCAGCAGCCCGAGAACAGGGTTGTTGCCCGGGGAGCTGTTTTTT	CASSPRTGLLPGELFF
.	TRBV10-1	.	TRBJ1-2	TGCGCCAGCAGTGACAGTCGATATGCTGGCTACACCTTC	CASSDSRYAGYTF
TRBD1	TRBV6-1	.	TRBJ1-2	TGTGCCAGCAGGAGACCAGGGGGTGGCTATGGCTACACCTTC	CASRRPGGGYGYTF
.	TRBV19	.	TRBJ2-2	TGTGCCACTTCAGGATACGGGGAGCTGTTTTTT	CATSGYGELFF
.	TRBV5-1	.	TRBJ1-2	TGCGCCAGCCGGACTTCTAACTATGGCTACACCTTC	CASRTSNYGYTF
TRBD2	TRBV5-6	.	TRBJ2-2	TGTGCCAGCAGCCCCCTGGGTGGGGGACTAACCTACCGGGAGCTGTTTTTT	CASSPLGGGLTYRELFF
.	TRBV6-5	.	TRBJ1-1	TGTGCCAGCCAGGACAGCAGGAACACTGAAGCTTTCTTT	CASQDSRNTEAFF
.	TRBV6-1	.	TRBJ1-6	TGTGCCAGCAGCGAGCTCTCCTATAATTCACCCCTCCACTTT	CASSELSYNSPLHF
TRBD2	TRBV11-2	.	TRBJ2-3	TGTGCCAGCAGCTTAGTGGGACTAGCGACAGATACGCAGTATTTT	CASSLVGLATDTQYF